The entry that follows covers one TCR beta chain sequence. Its antigen remains unknown. Between the trimmed V and J ends, which lost 4 bases and 4 bases, there was a span of 18 bases. Germline V gene lookup returns CDR1 KGHDR and CDR2 SFDVKD. There are 16 residues in the CDR3. TCRdb used MiXCR to reprocess the reads, holding one entry per CDR3 protein. The data show about 920,000 distinct CDR3 sequences, about a third seen once. This record belongs to a study of T cell repertoires in cytomegalovirus infection. Overall study: Both recently identified HLA-C-restricted and well-studied HLA-B-restricted CMV epitopes were used in the study. Matching HLA type, along with CMV infection, was indicated by public TCR beta signatures.

Study-level findings and limits: Dominating the ex vivo response were HLA-C-restricted CMV-specific TCR beta clonotypes. Cumulated frequencies of public TCR beta families served to identify carriers of CMV plus the relevant HLA.

V usage is TRBV24-1 and J usage is TRBJ2-5, with a tentative D call TRBD1 (6 bases). The sample was cultured CD8+ T cells from PBMCs, taken from culture after CMV antigen stimulation. The receptor was isolated from a human donor in good health (CMV status not recorded). Some clones in this sample may be carry-over from other donors' samples. CDR3 amino acids: CATSDLKTGLLETQYF. CDR3 coding DNA: TGTGCCACCAGTGACCTAAAGACAGGACTTCTAGAGACCCAGTACTTC.